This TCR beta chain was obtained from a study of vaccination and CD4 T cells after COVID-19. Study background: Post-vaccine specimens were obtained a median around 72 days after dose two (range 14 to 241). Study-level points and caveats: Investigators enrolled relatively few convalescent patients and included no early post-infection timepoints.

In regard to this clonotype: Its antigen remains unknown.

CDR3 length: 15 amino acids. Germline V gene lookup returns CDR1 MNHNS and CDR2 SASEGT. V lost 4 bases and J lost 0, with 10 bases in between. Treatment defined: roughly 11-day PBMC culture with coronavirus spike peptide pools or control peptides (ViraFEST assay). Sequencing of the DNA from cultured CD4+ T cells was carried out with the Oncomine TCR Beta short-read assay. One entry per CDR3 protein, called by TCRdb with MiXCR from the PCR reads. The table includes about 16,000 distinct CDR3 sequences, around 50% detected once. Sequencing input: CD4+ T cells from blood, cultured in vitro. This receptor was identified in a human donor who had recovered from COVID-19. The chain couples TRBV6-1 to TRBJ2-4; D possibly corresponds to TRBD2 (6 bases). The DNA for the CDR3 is TGTGCCAGCAGTGGGGGGGTTATAGCCAAAAACATTCAGTACTTC. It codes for CASSGGVIAKNIQYF.